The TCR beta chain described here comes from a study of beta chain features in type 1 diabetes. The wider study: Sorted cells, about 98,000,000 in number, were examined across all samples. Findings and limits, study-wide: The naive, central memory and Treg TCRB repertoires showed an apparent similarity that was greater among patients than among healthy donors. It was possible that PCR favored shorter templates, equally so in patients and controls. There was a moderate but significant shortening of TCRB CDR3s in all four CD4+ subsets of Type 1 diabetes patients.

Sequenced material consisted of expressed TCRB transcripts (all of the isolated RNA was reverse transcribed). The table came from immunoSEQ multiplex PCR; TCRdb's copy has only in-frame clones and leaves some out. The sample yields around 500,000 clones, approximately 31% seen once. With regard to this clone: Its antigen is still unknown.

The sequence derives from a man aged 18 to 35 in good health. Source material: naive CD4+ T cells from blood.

Here the CDR3 reads CASSLAERVYGYTF. CDR3 in DNA: TGCGCCAGCAGCTTGGCCGAGAGGGTCTATGGCTACACCTTC. This rearrangement joins TRBV5-1 to TRBJ1-2; D is unresolved. This CDR3 comprises 14 residues. Germline values: CDR1 SGHRS, CDR2 YFSETQ. Deletions cut 0 bases from V and 4 bases from J, with 10 bases between.